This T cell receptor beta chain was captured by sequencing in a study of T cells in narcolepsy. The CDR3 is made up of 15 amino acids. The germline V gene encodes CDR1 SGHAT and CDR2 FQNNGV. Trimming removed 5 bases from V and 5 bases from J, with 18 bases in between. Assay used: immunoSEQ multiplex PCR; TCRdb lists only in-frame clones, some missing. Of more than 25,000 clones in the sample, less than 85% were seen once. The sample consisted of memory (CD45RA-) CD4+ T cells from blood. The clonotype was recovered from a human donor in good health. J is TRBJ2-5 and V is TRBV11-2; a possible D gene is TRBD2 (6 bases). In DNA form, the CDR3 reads TGTGCCAGCAGCCCGGGCTGGGGGGAGGTGGAGACCCAGTACTTC. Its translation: CASSPGWGEVETQYF.